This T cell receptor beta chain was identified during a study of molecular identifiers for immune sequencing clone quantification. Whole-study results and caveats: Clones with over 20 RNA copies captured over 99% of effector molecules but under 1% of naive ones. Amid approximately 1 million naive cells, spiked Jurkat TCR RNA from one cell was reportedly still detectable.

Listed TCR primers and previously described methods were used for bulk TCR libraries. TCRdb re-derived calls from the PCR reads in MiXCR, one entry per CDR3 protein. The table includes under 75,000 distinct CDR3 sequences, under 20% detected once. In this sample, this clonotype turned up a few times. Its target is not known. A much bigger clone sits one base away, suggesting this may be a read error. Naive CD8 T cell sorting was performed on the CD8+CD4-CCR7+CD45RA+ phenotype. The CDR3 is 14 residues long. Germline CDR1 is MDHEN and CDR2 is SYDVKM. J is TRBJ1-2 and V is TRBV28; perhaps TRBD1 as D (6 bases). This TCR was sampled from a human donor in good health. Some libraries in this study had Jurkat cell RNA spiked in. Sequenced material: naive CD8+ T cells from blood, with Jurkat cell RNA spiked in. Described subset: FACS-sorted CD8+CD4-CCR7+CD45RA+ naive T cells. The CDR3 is CASSPPGVNCGYTF. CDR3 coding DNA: TGTGCCAGCAGTCCCCCAGGGGTTAACTGTGGCTACACCTTC.